The clone carrying this TCR beta chain was seen a few times. Unique molecular identifiers tagged the TCRbeta library. From the PCR reads, TCRdb called clonotypes with MiXCR, one entry per CDR3 protein. Altogether some 72,000 distinct CDR3 sequences are present, around 7.9% being singletons, with the ten largest covering approximately 2.4%. This sample is drawn from a study of T-cell reconstitution after alpha-beta-depleted transplantation in children. The V segment lost 7 bases and the J segment 1 base; nucleotides outside the gene matches: 8. CDR1 is SQVTM, CDR2 ANQGSEA, per germline. The CDR3 totals 14 residues.

The sequencing used PBMCs from the stem cell graft donor, collected from the stem cell graft. This receptor was identified in a human donor who donated a stem cell graft to a child with acute lymphoblastic leukemia. The chain has TRBV29-1 and TRBJ2-3; TRBD1 matches at 7 bases. This CDR3 is CSAQAQGGTDTQYF. For the CDR3, the DNA is TGCAGCGCCCAGGCCCAGGGGGGCACAGATACGCAGTATTTT.